This passage covers 3 T cell receptor beta chains from one sample sequenced in a study of shared clonotypes between healthy human individuals. Sequenced by immunoSEQ multiplex PCR; TCRdb stores in-frame clones only, minus some. Of roughly 570,000 clones in the sample, about 98% were seen once. Naive-designated CD8 cells lacked CD45RO, were positively enriched for CCR7, and omitted terminally differentiated effector memory CD45RA+ cells. The specimen sequenced was naive CD8+ T cells sorted from blood. All receptors derive from a man aged 30-40 years in good health.

Only a few counts were recorded for this clone. This rearrangement joins TRBV7-3 to TRBJ2-2; no firm D call. The V and J ends lost 6 bases and 4 bases respectively, with 9 bases between them. This CDR3 spans 13 amino acids. CDR1 and CDR2 (germline): SGHTA, FQGTGA. In DNA form, the CDR3 reads TGTGCCAGCAGGGCAAATCCCACCGGGGAGCTGTTTTTT. This gives the protein CASRANPTGELFF.

The rearrangement uses TRBV5-5 and TRBJ2-1; D perhaps matches TRBD2 (6 bases). The CDR3 extends over 14 amino acids. The germline V gene encodes CDR1 SGHKS and CDR2 YYEKEE (reference sequence). Trimming removed 5 bases at V and 8 bases at J, with 17 bases between. CDR3 in DNA: TGTGCCAGCAGTTCTCTAGCGCCCGCGGATGAGCAGTTCTTC. Translation gives CASSSLAPADEQFF.

This clone has just one count. The chain couples TRBV5-1 to TRBJ2-7, with D tentatively TRBD1 (5 bases). Germline values: CDR1 SGHRS, CDR2 YFSETQ. V was cut by 0 bases and J by 2 bases, with 9 bases left in between. This CDR3 spans 14 amino acids. CDR3 DNA sequence: TGCGCCAGCAGCTTGGTTATAGGGGCCTACGAGCAGTACTTC. Translated, it gives CASSLVIGAYEQYF. The full variable domain, with the rest looked up from reference TRBV5-1 and TRBJ2-7, is KAGVTQTPRYLIKTRGQQVTLSCSPISGHRSVSWYQQTPGQGLQFLFEYFSETQRNKGNFPGRFSGRQFSNSRSEMNVSTLELGDSALYLCASSLVIGAYEQYFGPGTRLTVT.